Below, one T cell receptor beta chain is given with its context. Its antigen is not identified. This sample was included in a study of T cell repertoires in cytomegalovirus infection. Study background: Recently identified HLA-C-restricted CMV epitopes were used, and well-studied HLA-B-restricted CMV epitopes were used as well.

TCRdb independently ran MiXCR on the reads; one entry per CDR3 protein. The sample lists a few hundred thousand distinct CDR3 sequences; around 40% were seen once. From germline, CDR1 is MDHEN and CDR2 SYDVKM. The CDR3 loop spans 12 amino acids. V lost 5 bases and J 6 bases, leaving 11 bases between the germline ends. This chain uses TRBV28 with TRBJ2-7; maybe TRBD1 (6 bases). The specimen comprised cultured PBMCs, sampled from culture after CMV antigen stimulation. The source is a human donor in good health (CMV status not recorded). Some clones in this sample may be carry-over from other donors' samples. CDR3 sequence: CASSVQGFEQYF. CDR3 nucleotide sequence: TGTGCCAGCAGTGTACAGGGATTCGAGCAGTACTTC.